These T cell receptor beta chains were read from a single sample in a study of cytomegalovirus exposure and HLA in healthy donors. Libraries were prepared by immunoSEQ multiplex PCR; TCRdb keeps only in-frame clonotypes and omits some of them. There are about 120,000 clones in the sample; nearly 65% occur only once, and more than 8.5% lies in the top ten. Material for sequencing was PBMCs. The receptors stem from a man aged 35-49 years in good health and CMV-seropositive. CDR3s include the opening cysteine and the closing phenylalanine or tryptophan. Each record gives: V gene, J gene, D gene, clone size, CDR3 protein, CDR3 DNA. A D gene is named only where the DNA matches it firmly. A clone size is listed for some rows: how often the clone was seen (once, few, many), or a class if it is expanded.

TRBV5-4	TRBJ2-4	-	-	CASSAGTPKNIQYF	TGTGCCAGCAGCGCCGGGACACCCAAAAACATTCAGTACTTC
TRBV7-9	TRBJ1-4	TRBD1	-	CASSLPTGGEKLFF	TGTGCCAGCAGCTTGCCGACAGGGGGTGAAAAACTGTTTTTT
TRBV4-2	TRBJ1-6	-	few	CASSQDAGSNSPLHF	TGTGCCAGCAGCCAAGACGCGGGGTCAAATTCACCCCTCCACTTT
TRBV7-9	TRBJ1-3	-	-	CASSSGQISGSTIYF	TGTGCCAGCAGCAGTGGACAGATCTCTGGAAGCACCATATATTTT
TRBV4-2	TRBJ2-1	-	-	CASSQDLGAGSYNEQFF	TGTGCCAGCAGCCAAGATCTGGGGGCCGGCTCCTACAATGAGCAGTTCTTC
TRBV7-3	TRBJ2-3	-	-	CASSLYADTQYF	TGTGCCAGCAGCTTATATGCAGATACGCAGTATTTT
TRBV5-1	TRBJ2-3	-	-	CASSLGQPTTDTQYF	TGCGCCAGCAGCTTGGGACAGCCGACCACAGATACGCAGTATTTT
TRBV7-6	TRBJ1-2	-	-	CASSFGDYGYTF	TGTGCCAGCAGCTTTGGAGACTATGGCTACACCTTC
TRBV9	TRBJ2-5	TRBD2	few	CASSVGGSVSQETQYF	TGTGCCAGCAGCGTAGGCGGGAGTGTATCCCAAGAGACCCAGTACTTC
TRBV2	TRBJ2-3	TRBD2	few	CASRNLAGLKMDTQYF	TGTGCCAGCAGGAACTTAGCGGGGCTAAAGATGGATACGCAGTATTTT
TRBV7-9	TRBJ1-4	TRBD1	-	CASSRGQYEKLFF	TGTGCCAGCAGCCGGGGACAGTATGAAAAACTGTTTTTT
TRBV15	TRBJ1-4	-	-	CATSRDRGWEKLFF	TGTGCCACCAGCAGAGACAGGGGCTGGGAAAAACTGTTTTTT
TRBV5-8	TRBJ2-7	TRBD1	few	CASSTRTGSYEQYF	TGTGCCAGCAGCACCCGGACAGGTTCCTACGAGCAGTACTTC
TRBV19	TRBJ1-1	-	-	CASSLGAEAFF	TGTGCCAGTAGTTTGGGGGCCGAAGCTTTCTTT
TRBV5-4	TRBJ2-1	TRBD1	-	CASSDSGTGGHEQFF	TGTGCCAGCAGCGACTCCGGGACAGGGGGCCACGAGCAGTTCTTC
TRBV10-3	TRBJ2-1	-	-	CAISGGLGSYNEQFF	TGTGCCATCAGTGGGGGGCTTGGATCCTACAATGAGCAGTTCTTC
TRBV7-9	TRBJ1-1	-	-	CASTTTRAGLPFF	TGTGCCAGCACCACGACCCGGGCGGGGCTCCCTTTCTTT
TRBV11-2	TRBJ1-2	-	-	CASSPGGAPNYGYTF	TGTGCCAGCAGCCCGGGAGGCGCCCCTAACTATGGCTACACCTTC
TRBV5-6	TRBJ1-4	TRBD1	-	CASSYRGNNEKLFF	TGTGCCAGCAGCTACAGGGGGAATAATGAAAAACTGTTTTTT
TRBV2	TRBJ2-3	TRBD1	-	CASSSRTGGPDTQYF	TGTGCCAGCAGTTCCCGGACAGGGGGCCCAGATACGCAGTATTTT
TRBV7-8	TRBJ1-6	TRBD1	few	CASSWTGDSPLHF	TGTGCCAGCAGCTGGACAGGGGATTCACCCCTCCACTTT
TRBV6-5	TRBJ2-7	TRBD2	-	CASSREGDRYF	TGTGCCAGCAGTCGGGAGGGGGATCGGTACTTC
TRBV18	TRBJ2-7	TRBD1	-	CASSPNRGIYEQYF	TGTGCCAGCTCACCAAACAGGGGGATCTACGAGCAGTACTTC
TRBV10-2	TRBJ2-7	TRBD2	-	CASSGLAGNYEQYF	TGCGCCAGCTCGGGACTAGCGGGTAACTACGAGCAGTACTTC
TRBV9	TRBJ1-2	TRBD1	few	CASSVGPLRQGSGYTF	TGTGCCAGCAGCGTAGGCCCTCTACGACAGGGGTCTGGCTACACCTTC
TRBV2	TRBJ2-2	TRBD1	-	CASRGQDTGELFF	TGTGCCAGCAGAGGACAGGACACCGGGGAGCTGTTTTTT
TRBV7-8	TRBJ2-3	-	-	CASSLMDFTDTQYF	TGTGCCAGCAGCTTAATGGACTTCACAGATACGCAGTATTTT
TRBV6-1	TRBJ2-1	-	-	CASSEREVMSSYNEQFF	TGTGCCAGCAGTGAACGTGAGGTCATGAGCTCCTACAATGAGCAGTTCTTC
TRBV27	TRBJ2-1	TRBD1	-	CASSLDRGWNEQFF	TGTGCCAGCAGTTTAGACAGGGGGTGGAATGAGCAGTTCTTC
TRBV5-4	TRBJ2-7	TRBD2	-	CASSPGTSGPPTSEQYF	TGTGCCAGCAGTCCCGGGACTAGCGGGCCCCCTACCTCAGAGCAGTACTTC
TRBV11-2	TRBJ2-7	TRBD1	-	CASSTRRTGRYEQYF	TGTGCCAGCAGCACCCGACGGACAGGGCGGTACGAGCAGTACTTC
TRBV27	TRBJ2-7	-	-	CASSLSPGLPYEQYF	TGTGCCAGCAGTTTATCGCCGGGACTCCCATACGAGCAGTACTTC
TRBV9	TRBJ2-1	TRBD1	few	CASSLRTGGGNEQFF	TGTGCCAGCAGCCTCCGGACAGGGGGAGGAAATGAGCAGTTCTTC
TRBV6-5	TRBJ1-4	-	-	CASSYSGVRNEKLFF	TGTGCCAGCAGTTACTCAGGGGTTCGGAATGAAAAACTGTTTTTT
TRBV10-3	TRBJ2-1	TRBD2	-	CAISGTSPHNEQFF	TGTGCCATCAGTGGGACTAGTCCCCACAATGAGCAGTTCTTC
TRBV5-4	TRBJ2-5	-	-	CASTDSTQETQYF	TGTGCCAGCACCGACAGTACGCAAGAGACCCAGTACTTC
TRBV14	TRBJ2-7	TRBD1	-	CASSPTRGRSYEQYF	TGTGCCAGCAGCCCAACCAGGGGGCGATCCTACGAGCAGTACTTC
TRBV15	TRBJ2-3	TRBD2	-	CATSRKGGLVGVDTQYF	TGTGCCACCAGCAGAAAAGGCGGACTAGTAGGTGTCGATACGCAGTATTTT
TRBV25-1	TRBJ2-7	TRBD2	few	CASSGLGPGTSYEQYF	TGTGCCAGCAGTGGCCTGGGGCCCGGGACTAGCTACGAGCAGTACTTC
TRBV2	TRBJ1-5	TRBD1	-	CASSESGDSGSNQPQHF	TGTGCCAGCAGTGAATCGGGGGACAGCGGGAGCAATCAGCCCCAGCATTTT
TRBV7-3	TRBJ2-6	TRBD1	-	CASSLTGFSSGANVLTF	TGTGCCAGCAGCTTGACAGGGTTCTCCTCTGGGGCCAACGTCCTGACTTTC